Presented here are 11 T cell receptor beta chains from one specimen sequenced in a study of CD8 T cells in Susac syndrome. RNA was extracted with the RNeasy kit, and a quantity of roughly 0.45 to 1 ug was reverse transcribed using random hexamers. TCRdb redid the calling of the immunoSEQ multiplex PCR reads with MiXCR, one entry per CDR3 protein. The table shows some 190,000 distinct CDR3 sequences, with 95% occurring only once. The specimen was CD4+ T cells from PBMCs. Receptors originate from a human donor in good health.

The V call is TRBV5-1, the J call TRBJ2-2; 8 bases agree with TRBD1. The J segment lost 0 bases and the V segment lost 1 base, leaving 2 bases of the junction unmatched. The CDR3 is 16 residues long. Germline V gene data show CDR1 as SGHRS and CDR2 as YFSETQ. The CDR3 spells CASSLSGQANTGELFF. CDR3 DNA sequence: TGCGCCAGCAGCTTGTCGGGACAGGCGAACACCGGGGAGCTGTTTTTT.

This chain connects TRBV7-2 to TRBJ1-2, with a weak D call TRBD1 (6 bases). Germline V gene lookup returns CDR1 SGHTA and CDR2 FQGNSA. The CDR3 has 16 amino acids. V was clipped by 5 bases and J by 6 bases, with 22 bases between them. In nucleotides, the CDR3 is TGTGCCAGCAGCCCCCTCCGTGTGGCAGGGGTTGATGGCTACACCTTC. This gives the protein CASSPLRVAGVDGYTF.

This chain joins TRBV7-6 and TRBJ2-7, with 11 bases that match TRBD1. From germline, CDR1 is SGHVS and CDR2 FNYEAQ. The CDR3 sequence is 14 residues long. V shed 1 base and J 7 bases; nucleotides not matched to a gene: 3. The CDR3 nucleotides read TGTGCCAGCAGCTTAGATGGGACAGGGGGAGAGCAGTACTTC. It translates to CASSLDGTGGEQYF.

The chain carries TRBV5-1 and TRBJ2-7; 7 bases are a match to TRBD1. V was clipped by 3 bases and J by 3 bases; unmatched bases: 6. This CDR3 is 14 amino acids long. Germline V gives CDR1 SGHRS, CDR2 YFSETQ. CDR3 nucleotides: TGCGCCAGCAGCTCATCCGGGACAGTCTACGAGCAGTACTTC. Translated, it gives CASSSSGTVYEQYF.

The chain couples TRBV20-1 to TRBJ2-2; 8 positions agree with TRBD2. The CDR3 runs 15 residues. CDR1 is DFQATT and CDR2 is SNEGSKA in the germline V gene (reference sequence). V trimming: 3 bases; J trimming: 4 bases; junction bases outside the gene matches: 7. The CDR3 is CSASGTRGITGELFF. The DNA for the CDR3 is TGCAGTGCTAGTGGGACTAGGGGGATCACCGGGGAGCTGTTTTTT.

This chain uses TRBV5-6 with TRBJ1-6, with no clear D. The CDR3 has 13 residues. Germline V gene lookup returns CDR1 SGHDT and CDR2 YYEEEE. Trimming took off 2 bases at V and 7 bases at J, with 7 bases between the two ends. CDR3 protein: CASSLPPNSPLHF. The CDR3 nucleotides are TGTGCCAGCAGCTTACCGCCGAATTCACCCCTCCACTTT.

The rearrangement joins TRBV28 to TRBJ2-5; D could derive from TRBD1 or TRBD2 (5 bases each). This CDR3 is built from 16 residues. Germline assignment: CDR1 MDHEN and CDR2 SYDVKM. V shed 5 bases and J shed 3 bases, with 19 bases lying between them. CDR3 DNA sequence: TGTGCCAGCAGTACTAGGGGCAGCCTGATGGAAGAGACCCAGTACTTC. This sequence encodes CASSTRGSLMEETQYF.

The V call is TRBV7-8, the J call TRBJ1-1; D is undetermined. V was clipped by 4 bases and J by 1 base, with 7 bases between them. Germline loops: CDR1 SGHVS, CDR2 FQNEAQ. This CDR3 is built from 13 residues. The CDR3 nucleotides are TGTGCCAGCAGCTCCGGACCGAACACTGAAGCTTTCTTT. Amino acids: CASSSGPNTEAFF.

The V and J genes are TRBV29-1 and TRBJ2-5; the D gene is possibly TRBD1 (6 bases). Germline CDR1 SQVTM, CDR2 ANQGSEA. This CDR3 comprises 15 residues. Trimming stripped 4 bases from V and 9 bases from J, with 24 bases between. CDR3 sequence reads: CSVAGQSDPGAAQYF. The CDR3 DNA sequence: TGCAGCGTTGCAGGACAGAGTGATCCAGGGGCGGCCCAGTACTTC. The whole variable domain, filled in from reference TRBV29-1 and TRBJ2-5, reads SAVISQKPSRDICQRGTSLTIQCQVDSQVTMMFWYRQQPGQSLTLIATANQGSEATYESGFVIDKFPISRPNLTFSTLTVSNMSPEDSSIYLCSVAGQSDPGAAQYFGPGTRLLVL.

V is TRBV12-3 or TRBV12-4 and J is TRBJ1-2; D is perhaps TRBD1 (6 bases). V gave up 2 bases and J gave up 8 bases, with 12 bases separating them. The CDR3 contains 13 residues. The CDR3 sequence is CASSLTGAGGYTF. The CDR3 DNA follows: TGTGCCAGCAGTTTAACGGGGGCAGGAGGCTACACCTTC.

The V call is TRBV2, the J call TRBJ1-5; D unclear. The CDR3 length is 12 residues. Germline loops: CDR1 SNHLY, CDR2 FYNNEI. V shed 4 bases and J shed 6 bases, with 7 bases lying between them. CDR3 in amino acids: CASSGDAQPQHF. CDR3 in DNA: TGTGCCAGCAGTGGCGATGCTCAGCCCCAGCATTTT.